The 25 T cell receptor beta chains presented below share a single source sample, sequenced in a study of response to subunit inactivated influenza vaccine. TCRdb re-derived calls from the RT-PCR reads in MiXCR, one entry per CDR3 protein. The sample yields more than 500,000 distinct CDR3 sequences, 10% to 12% seen once. This same sample was also part of a study on T cells expressing NK-cell markers. From that second work: Researchers built TCR beta cDNA using 5'RACE template switching with UMIs.

This specimen consisted of PBMCs from blood, obtained on the day of vaccination. These receptor sequences come from a man aged 50 to 59 who received an inactivated influenza vaccine.

This clonotype was detected a few times. The chain combines TRBV20-1 with TRBJ2-7; 7 bases match TRBD2. This CDR3 is built from 15 residues. V trimming: 3 bases; J trimming: 3 bases; junction bases outside the gene matches: 11. The V gene's germline CDR1 is DFQATT and CDR2 SNEGSKA (reference sequence). For the CDR3, the DNA is TGCAGTGCTAGGGGTTGGGAGGGAGCAGGCTACGAGCAGTACTTC. It codes for CSARGWEGAGYEQYF.

The rearrangement joins TRBV5-1 to TRBJ2-6; a possible D gene is TRBD1 (6 bases). The CDR3 length is 16 residues. V was trimmed by 4 bases and J by 0 bases, leaving 11 bases between them. Per germline, CDR1 SGHRS and CDR2 YFSETQ. The CDR3 DNA reads as TGCGCCAGCAGCAAAACAGGGTTCTCTGGGGCCAACGTCCTGACTTTC. This encodes CASSKTGFSGANVLTF.

The rearrangement uses TRBV6-1 and TRBJ1-1; D unresolved. CDR3 size: 15 residues. V shed 6 bases and J shed 1 base, with 15 bases lying between them. Looked up from germline, CDR1 is MNHNS and CDR2 is SASEGT. The chain's CDR3 is CASSRTNLGNTEAFF. The CDR3 bases are TGTGCCAGCAGCCGAACCAACCTGGGGAACACTGAAGCTTTCTTT.

V is TRBV9 and J is TRBJ1-2; maybe TRBD1 (5 bases). Germline V lookup: CDR1 SGDLS, CDR2 YYNGEE. The CDR3 is made up of 15 amino acids. V lost 2 bases and J lost 0, with 11 bases in between. The CDR3 here is CASSVGGDSNYGYTF. CDR3 DNA sequence: TGTGCCAGCAGCGTGGGGGGAGATTCTAACTATGGCTACACCTTC.

This clonotype was seen only a few times. CDR3 bases: TGTGCCAGCAGTGGAAAGATATTGAGGGGGGGTCGGACCGGGGAGCTGTTTTTT. Translating it yields CASSGKILRGGRTGELFF. The rearrangement links TRBV2 to TRBJ2-2; D might be TRBD2 (7 bases). V was shortened by 4 bases and J by 5 bases, with 23 bases between the two germline ends. The germline gives CDR1 SNHLY, CDR2 FYNNEI. The CDR3 has 18 amino acids.

This clonotype was seen at least ten times. The chain employs TRBV7-9 and TRBJ2-5, with unresolved D. This CDR3 is built from 14 residues. CDR1 and CDR2 (germline): SEHNR, FQNEAQ (reference sequence). The V gene lost 1 base and the J gene lost 0 bases, with 6 bases spanning the gap. The DNA for the CDR3 is TGTGCCAGCAGCTTAGTCGGGTACCAAGAGACCCAGTACTTC. Its protein is CASSLVGYQETQYF.

DNA of the CDR3: TGTGCCATTCGGACAGTGAGTGGAAACACCATATATTTT. This encodes CAIRTVSGNTIYF. The chain carries TRBV12-3 or TRBV12-4 and TRBJ1-3; TRBD1 might be the D (6 bases). V lost 10 bases and J 3 bases, leaving 13 bases between the germline ends. The CDR3 is 13 residues long.

The V call is TRBV2, the J call TRBJ2-2; 8 nucleotides agree with TRBD2. Germline V gene lookup returns CDR1 SNHLY and CDR2 FYNNEI. The CDR3 totals 15 residues. V was clipped by 8 bases and J by 5 bases; unmatched bases: 10. The CDR3 reads CASGSTSGSTGELFF. The CDR3 coding sequence is TGTGCCAGCGGGAGTACCAGCGGGAGTACCGGGGAGCTGTTTTTT.

V gene TRBV7-9 combines with J gene TRBJ1-1; D is uncertain. The CDR3 consists of 16 residues. Germline V gene sequence: CDR1 SEHNR, CDR2 FQNEAQ (reference sequence). The V and J ends lost 5 bases and 3 bases respectively, with 19 bases between them. The CDR3, as DNA: TGTGCCAGCAGCCCTCGGGCCCCAAAAGGTCACACTGAAGCTTTCTTT. Its protein product is CASSPRAPKGHTEAFF.

In its sample, this clonotype was seen many times. This chain links TRBV5-1 with TRBJ2-1; 9 nucleotides line up with TRBD2. This CDR3 is 14 amino acids long. Trimming cost V 0 bases and J 7 bases; bases outside gene matches: 2. CDR1 is SGHRS, CDR2 YFSETQ, per germline. Here the CDR3 DNA reads TGCGCCAGCAGCTTGGGCGGGAGGGAGAATGAGCAGTTCTTC. Its translation is CASSLGGRENEQFF.

This chain joins TRBV11-2 and TRBJ2-3; the match to TRBD2 covers 7 bases. This CDR3 contains 15 residues. V dropped 1 base and J dropped 4; count of bases not matched to a gene: 5. CDR1 is SGHAT, CDR2 FQNNGV, per germline. For the CDR3, the DNA is TGTGCCAGCAGCTTAGTATGGGGGGGGGCAGATACGCAGTATTTT. It encodes CASSLVWGGADTQYF. Based on the CDR3 plus reference TRBV11-2 and TRBJ2-3, the full variable domain is EAGVAQSPRYKIIEKRQSVAFWCNPISGHATLYWYQQILGQGPKLLIQFQNNGVVDDSQLPKDRFSAERLKGVDSTLKIQPAKLEDSAVYLCASSLVWGGADTQYFGPGTRLTVL.

This clonotype was counted a few times. The chain joins TRBV20-1 to TRBJ2-1, with D possibly TRBD2 on 5 matching bases. The CDR3 loop spans 16 amino acids. Germline CDR1 DFQATT, CDR2 SNEGSKA (reference sequence). Trimming took off 0 bases at V and 3 bases at J, with 15 bases between the two ends. CDR3 residues: CSARDQVRVVYNEQFF. In nucleotides, the CDR3 is TGCAGTGCTAGAGATCAAGTGCGGGTCGTCTACAATGAGCAGTTCTTC.

V and J are TRBV15 and TRBJ2-5, with 7 bases aligning to TRBD2. The CDR3 loop spans 13 amino acids. CDR1 LNHNV and CDR2 YYDKDF come from the germline V gene (reference sequence). Unmatched junction bases numbered 1, after V lost 1 base and J lost 5 bases. For the CDR3, the DNA is TGTGCCACCAGCAGAGGGGAGGGTGAGACCCAGTACTTC. This translates into CATSRGEGETQYF.

There are a few counts of this clonotype. This sequence may be a read error, since a much larger clone differs from it by one base. This chain joins TRBV7-9 and TRBJ2-1; unclear D gene. V lost 3 bases and J lost 5, with 5 bases in between. Germline CDR1 SEHNR, CDR2 FQNEAQ (reference sequence). This CDR3 is built from 12 residues. The CDR3 DNA sequence: TGTGCCAGCAGCTTTGGGGACAATGAGCAGTTCTTC. Protein: CASSFGDNEQFF. Together with reference TRBV7-9 and TRBJ2-1, the CDR3 gives the full variable domain: DTGVSQNPRHKITKRGQNVTFRCDPISEHNRLYWYRQTLGQGPEFLTYFQNEAQLEKSRLLSDRFSAERPKGSFSTLEIQRTEQGDSAMYLCASSFGDNEQFFGPGTRLTVL.

The chain has TRBV27 and TRBJ1-1, with TRBD1 matching 7 bases. The length of the CDR3 is 14 residues. The germline CDR1 and CDR2 sequences are MNHEY and SMNVEV (reference sequence). Trimming cost V 2 bases and J 13 bases; bases outside gene matches: 13. The CDR3 nucleotides are TGTGCCAGCAGTTTAAGACAGGGCTTACGGCAAAGTTTCTTT. Its translation is CASSLRQGLRQSFF.

This clonotype has only a few counts. The genes are TRBV7-9 and TRBJ2-7; D is perhaps TRBD2 (5 bases). V was cut by 2 bases and J by 0 bases, with 11 bases left in between. Germline V lookup: CDR1 SEHNR, CDR2 FQNEAQ (reference sequence). The CDR3 totals 15 residues. The CDR3, as DNA: TGTGCCAGCAGCTTACTTTCGGGAAGCTCCTACGAGCAGTACTTC. This codes for CASSLLSGSSYEQYF.

This chain links TRBV15 with TRBJ2-3; TRBD2 matches 10 bases. The V segment lost 0 bases and the J segment 10 bases; nucleotides outside the gene matches: 1. The CDR3 extends over 13 amino acids. Germline CDR1 is LNHNV and CDR2 is YYDKDF (reference sequence). CDR3 in amino acids: CATSRDGLAAQYF. CDR3 in DNA: TGTGCCACCAGCAGAGACGGACTAGCGGCGCAGTATTTT.

The gene calls are TRBV15 and TRBJ1-1, with unresolved D. V lost 0 bases to trimming and J lost 0 bases, with 8 bases between them. In germline, CDR1 is LNHNV, CDR2 YYDKDF (reference sequence). CDR3 length: 15 amino acids. Here the CDR3 reads CATSRESTVNTEAFF. The CDR3 DNA reads as TGTGCCACCAGCAGAGAATCCACGGTGAACACTGAAGCTTTCTTT. The variable domain in full, completed from reference TRBV15 and TRBJ1-1, reads DAMVIQNPRYQVTQFGKPVTLSCSQTLNHNVMYWYQQKSSQAPKLLFHYYDKDFNNEADTPDNFQSRRPNTSFCFLDIRSPGLGDTAMYLCATSRESTVNTEAFFGQGTRLTVV.

The chain carries TRBV5-1 and TRBJ2-2; TRBD1 agrees at 9 bases. Germline V lookup: CDR1 SGHRS, CDR2 YFSETQ. The CDR3 contains 14 residues. Unmatched junction bases numbered 5, after V lost 5 bases and J lost 6 bases. Here the CDR3 reads CASRRQGEAGELFF. DNA for the CDR3: TGCGCCAGCAGAAGACAGGGGGAGGCCGGGGAGCTGTTTTTT.

The rearrangement links TRBV5-1 to TRBJ1-4, with D perhaps TRBD1 (6 bases). Germline V CDR1 and CDR2: SGHRS, YFSETQ. V dropped 4 bases and J dropped 4 bases, with 14 bases sitting between them. The CDR3 consists of 15 residues. The CDR3 DNA sequence: TGCGCCAGCAGCCCACGACAGGAGCATAATGAAAAACTGTTTTTT. Translating gives CASSPRQEHNEKLFF. The full variable domain, completed using reference TRBV5-1 and TRBJ1-4, is KAGVTQTPRYLIKTRGQQVTLSCSPISGHRSVSWYQQTPGQGLQFLFEYFSETQRNKGNFPGRFSGRQFSNSRSEMNVSTLELGDSALYLCASSPRQEHNEKLFFGSGTQLSVL.

This chain uses TRBV30 with TRBJ2-2; 13 positions match TRBD2. Germline loops: CDR1 GTSNPN, CDR2 SVGIG (reference sequence). The CDR3 totals 17 residues. V lost 3 bases, J lost 0 bases, and 4 bases stayed unmatched. CDR3 nucleotide sequence: TGTGCCTGGAGCCTGGGACTAGCGGGGTCGAACACCGGGGAGCTGTTTTTT. This encodes CAWSLGLAGSNTGELFF.

This clonotype was picked up a small number of times. The chain carries TRBV7-3 and TRBJ2-3; 7 bases map to TRBD2. CDR3 length equals 16 residues. Germline lookup yields CDR1 SGHTA and CDR2 FQGTGA. J gave up 7 bases and V 5 bases, and 15 bases lay outside the gene matches. CDR3: CASSPYFSGGLNTQYF. The CDR3 DNA follows: TGTGCCAGCAGCCCTTACTTCTCCGGGGGGTTAAATACGCAGTATTTT.

This clonotype was counted ten times or more. The chain links TRBV12-3 or TRBV12-4 to TRBJ1-1; D remains unclear. Trimming removed 1 base from V and 8 bases from J, with 5 bases in between. This CDR3 spans 11 amino acids. The CDR3, as DNA: TGTGCCAGCAGTTTAGTCAGCGAAGCTTTCTTT. The encoded protein is CASSLVSEAFF.

This clonotype has a count of ten or more. J is TRBJ2-3 and V is TRBV12-3 or TRBV12-4; no definite D call. The CDR3 is 13 residues long. The V and J ends lost 3 bases and 5 bases respectively, with 9 bases between them. CDR3: CASSLSPVDTQYF. The CDR3 bases are TGTGCCAGCAGTTTGAGTCCCGTAGATACGCAGTATTTT.

This clonotype was recorded many times. This rearrangement joins TRBV7-3 to TRBJ2-3, with 9 positions matching TRBD1. This CDR3 is built from 15 residues. Trimming at V came to 5 bases and at J to 1 base, leaving 4 bases not matched to a gene. Germline CDR1 reads SGHTA; CDR2 reads FQGTGA. CDR3: CASSTTGGRTDTQYF. CDR3 coding DNA: TGTGCCAGCAGCACGACAGGGGGTCGCACAGATACGCAGTATTTT.